This T cell receptor beta chain was recovered during a study of blood T cell repertoires in COVID-19. Sequencing used immunoSEQ multiplex PCR; TCRdb keeps in-frame clones, though not all of them. The sample contains about 200,000 clones, approximately 84% of which appear only once. This clonotype was obtained from a man aged 35 to 55 who had recovered from COVID-19. Sequencing was done on a sample of PBMCs or T cells enriched from blood (not recorded which).

The CDR3 is CASSGSLAGGGETQYF. In nucleotides, the CDR3 is TGTGCCAGCAGTGGTTCCTTAGCGGGGGGCGGGGAGACCCAGTACTTC. The chain links TRBV6-1 to TRBJ2-5, with 10 nucleotides matching TRBD2. Germline V CDR1 and CDR2: MNHNS, SASEGT. The CDR3 consists of 16 residues. The V gene end was trimmed by 4 bases and the J gene end by 5 bases; junction bases not matched to a gene: 10.